Below are 22 T cell receptor beta chains sequenced from a single sample in a study of blood T cell repertoires in COVID-19 (dated by TCRdb to 2019 to 2021). To prepare the library, the immunoSEQ multiplex PCR assay was applied. TCRdb stores this immuneACCESS table with in-frame sequences only. Part of the clones is absent; in the studies checked, under half of the shortfall reflects unresolved V genes, and no reason is known for the rest. The sample includes 40,000 or so clones, with about 80% observed a single time. The ten largest account for nearly 25% of the sample. The sample taken for sequencing was peripheral blood. The receptors shown here come from a human donor with acute or convalescent COVID-19. The donor label of this sample is uncertain.

The V gene is TRBV6-6, the J gene TRBJ2-2, with D unclear. Germline V lookup: CDR1 MNHNY, CDR2 SVGAGI (reference sequence). The CDR3 is 15 residues long. Trimming cost V 7 bases and J 6 bases, with 18 bases left between them. The CDR3 DNA follows: TGTGCCAGCACCTCAGACACCCTGCGAGCCGGGGAGCTGTTTTTT. Protein sequence: CASTSDTLRAGELFF.

This chain joins TRBV6-5 and TRBJ2-1; 12 bases are a match to TRBD2. J lost 7 bases, V lost 6 bases, and 7 bases had no gene match. Germline CDR1 and CDR2: MNHEY and SVGAGI. This CDR3 region has 15 residues. CDR3 region: CASSLLAGGGNEQFF. CDR3 bases: TGTGCCAGCAGCCTCCTAGCGGGAGGGGGTAATGAGCAGTTCTTC.

The CDR3 region is CASSSGGTSGTFFYNEQFF. CDR3 nucleotides: TGCGCCAGCAGCTCCGGGGGGACTAGCGGGACCTTCTTTTACAATGAGCAGTTCTTC. The chain employs TRBV5-1 and TRBJ2-1, with 13 bases identical to TRBD2. The J segment lost 4 bases and the V segment lost 3 bases, leaving 13 bases of the junction unmatched. Germline V gene data show CDR1 as SGHRS and CDR2 as YFSETQ. The CDR3 has 19 amino acids.

The sample holds a few counts of this clone. The rearrangement joins TRBV3-1 (or the pseudogene TRBV3-2) to TRBJ2-2, with D tentatively TRBD2 (6 bases). The germline gives CDR1 LGHDT, CDR2 YNNKEL (reference sequence). CDR3 length: 13 amino acids. Trimming shortened V by 3 bases and J by 4 bases, and 6 bases separated the two germline ends. The CDR3 region has the DNA TGTGCCAGCAGCCAGCGGGGCACCGGGGAGCTGTTTTTT. It specifies CASSQRGTGELFF.

The J gene is TRBJ2-1, the V gene TRBV21-1; the D segment call TRBD1 is taken from the table without a DNA check. TRBV21-1 is a recognized pseudogene. The CDR3 consists of 18 residues. CDR3 amino acids: CASSKEASDRGYYNEQFF. CDR3 DNA: TGTGCCAGCAGCAAAGAAGCTAGTGACAGGGGCTACTACAATGAGCAGTTCTTC.

This chain uses TRBV18 with TRBJ1-6; 7 nucleotides match TRBD1. With V trimmed by 3 bases and J by 8 bases, 7 bases remained unmatched. In germline, CDR1 is KGHSH, CDR2 LQKENI. The length of the CDR3 is 15 residues. The CDR3 DNA follows: TGTGCCAGCTCACCGCGGGCAGACAGGGATTCACCCCTCCACTTT. Amino acids: CASSPRADRDSPLHF.

The V call is TRBV18, the J call TRBJ1-1; D uncertain. Germline V lookup: CDR1 KGHSH, CDR2 LQKENI. The CDR3 totals 15 residues. Trimming removed 0 bases at V and 0 bases at J, with 8 bases between. The CDR3 DNA reads TGTGCCAGCTCACCACCGGCAGTTATGAACACTGAAGCTTTCTTT. This gives the protein CASSPPAVMNTEAFF. Supplemented by reference TRBV18 and TRBJ1-1, the full variable domain reads NAGVMQNPRHLVRRRGQEARLRCSPMKGHSHVYWYRQLPEEGLKFMVYLQKENIIDESGMPKERFSAEFPKEGPSILRIQQVVRGDSAAYFCASSPPAVMNTEAFFGQGTRLTVV.

This clone has only a few counts. The genes are TRBV9 and TRBJ2-1, with 9 bases identical to TRBD2. Germline lookup yields CDR1 SGDLS and CDR2 YYNGEE. Trimming took 4 bases from V and 4 from J; bases not matched to a gene: 12. The CDR3 has 17 residues. CDR3 residues: CASSSPKGTSRYNEQFF. CDR3 DNA sequence: TGTGCCAGCAGCTCACCCAAGGGGACTAGCAGGTACAATGAGCAGTTCTTC.

The chain couples TRBV4-2 to TRBJ2-7, with 8 bases identical to TRBD2. This CDR3 is 14 amino acids long. Trimming cost V 7 bases and J 2 bases; bases outside gene matches: 7. Germline lookup yields CDR1 LGHNA and CDR2 YNFKEQ. CDR3 residues: CASTGGRRAYEQYF. DNA of the CDR3: TGTGCCAGCACTGGCGGGAGGAGGGCCTACGAGCAGTACTTC.

The rearrangement joins TRBV28 to TRBJ2-7, with TRBD2 as a possible D gene (6 bases). The CDR3 spans 10 residues. The germline V gene has CDR1 MDHEN and CDR2 SYDVKM. The V gene lost 8 bases and the J gene lost 4 bases, with 6 bases spanning the gap. DNA for the CDR3: TGTGCCAGCCGGGGGTACGAGCAGTACTTC. Translating it yields CASRGYEQYF.

The J gene is TRBJ2-5, the V gene TRBV6-5; TRBD1 aligns across 8 bases. Germline-derived CDR1 and CDR2 are MNHEY and SVGAGI. Trimming removed 10 bases from V and 5 bases from J; junction bases left unmatched: 15. The CDR3 runs 15 residues. This CDR3 is CATLSQGAILETQYF. The CDR3 DNA follows: TGTGCCACCCTCTCCCAGGGGGCGATATTGGAGACCCAGTACTTC.

The chain links TRBV6-5 to TRBJ1-1; TRBD1 matches 10 bases. This CDR3 spans 14 amino acids. The V gene's germline CDR1 is MNHEY and CDR2 SVGAGI. Losses at the gene ends were 4 bases for V and 5 bases for J; bases not matched to a gene: 4. CDR3 DNA: TGTGCCAGCAGTTCAGACAGGGGGCGAACTGAAGCTTTCTTT. Translating gives CASSSDRGRTEAFF.

This clone was counted between two and nine times. The chain is built from TRBV7-9 and TRBJ2-5; 10 bases line up with TRBD2. Trimming at V came to 7 bases and at J to 4 bases, leaving 3 bases not matched to a gene. Germline CDR1 reads SEHNR; CDR2 reads FQNEAQ (reference sequence). CDR3 size: 13 residues. CDR3: CASILAGAETQYF. The DNA of the CDR3 is TGTGCCAGCATCCTAGCGGGGGCAGAGACCCAGTACTTC.

This chain joins TRBV3-1 (or the pseudogene TRBV3-2) and TRBJ1-4; D perhaps matches TRBD1 (5 bases). V lost 4 bases and J 7 bases, leaving 13 bases between the germline ends. The CDR3 totals 14 residues. Germline values: CDR1 LGHDT, CDR2 YNNKEL (reference sequence). CDR3 loop: CASSPGGFSEKLFF. The CDR3 region has the DNA TGTGCCAGCAGCCCTGGGGGGTTTAGTGAAAAACTGTTTTTT.

This chain uses TRBV11-2 with TRBJ2-1; D call uncertain. The CDR3 covers 11 residues. Germline CDR1 SGHAT, CDR2 FQNNGV. The V gene lost 1 base and the J gene lost 8 bases, with 3 bases spanning the gap. The CDR3 protein is CASSLAYEQFF. The CDR3 nucleotides read TGTGCCAGCAGCTTAGCGTATGAGCAGTTCTTC.

This sequence joins TRBV7-8 and TRBJ2-1; D perhaps matches TRBD2 (5 bases). Germline CDR1 and CDR2: SGHVS and FQNEAQ. The CDR3 is made up of 17 amino acids. The V gene lost 7 bases and the J gene lost 0 bases, with 19 bases spanning the gap. As DNA, the CDR3 is TGTGCCAGCACCCCGGAGGAAGGGTCCCTCTCCTACAATGAGCAGTTCTTC. This translates into CASTPEEGSLSYNEQFF.

This clone was picked up a small number of times. The rearrangement uses TRBV7-9 and TRBJ1-2; 9 nucleotides match TRBD1. V gave up 5 bases and J gave up 4 bases; unmatched junction bases: 8. There are 15 residues in the CDR3. CDR1 and CDR2 (germline): SEHNR, FQNEAQ (reference sequence). CDR3 in amino acids: CASSIGQGRAYGYTF. Here the CDR3 DNA reads TGTGCCAGCAGCATTGGACAGGGGCGGGCCTATGGCTACACCTTC. Based on the CDR3 plus reference TRBV7-9 and TRBJ1-2, the full variable domain is DTGVSQNPRHKITKRGQNVTFRCDPISEHNRLYWYRQTLGQGPEFLTYFQNEAQLEKSRLLSDRFSAERPKGSFSTLEIQRTEQGDSAMYLCASSIGQGRAYGYTFGSGTRLTVV.

The chain combines TRBV12-3 or TRBV12-4 with TRBJ2-7; D uncertain. The CDR3 is 13 amino acids. Trimming took 1 base from V and 0 from J, leaving 4 bases between them. The CDR3 DNA reads as TGTGCCAGCAGTTTAGAGCCCTCCTACGAGCAGTACTTC. As protein: CASSLEPSYEQYF.

V usage is TRBV11-2 and J usage is TRBJ1-2; 8 nucleotides align to TRBD1. Germline-derived CDR1 and CDR2 are SGHAT and FQNNGV. The CDR3 extends over 19 amino acids. The V and J ends lost 1 base and 7 bases, in that order; junction bases with no gene match: 20. CDR3 DNA sequence: TGTGCCAGCAGCTTAGTCGGATCTGGTGCGACAGGGGAAATCGGTGGCTACACCTTC. Protein product: CASSLVGSGATGEIGGYTF.

The gene calls are TRBV19 and TRBJ2-7, with 9 positions matching TRBD1. The CDR3 consists of 16 residues. Trimming cost V 5 bases and J 2 bases; bases outside gene matches: 10. CDR1 and CDR2 (germline): LNHDA, SQIVND (reference sequence). The CDR3 nucleotides read TGTGCCAGTAGTGCCCGTTCCGGGACAGGGACCTACGAGCAGTACTTC. Its translation is CASSARSGTGTYEQYF.

This chain uses TRBV11-2 with TRBJ2-7; D gene uncertain. The germline CDR1 and CDR2 sequences are SGHAT and FQNNGV. Deletions cut 10 bases from V and 2 bases from J, with 9 bases between. The CDR3 totals 11 residues. CDR3 nucleotides: TGTGCCACCAAGCCCGCCTACGAGCAGTACTTC. As protein: CATKPAYEQYF.

This chain joins TRBV6-5 and TRBJ2-2, with 9 bases that match TRBD1. Trimming took 9 bases from V and 5 from J; bases not matched to a gene: 7. There are 14 residues in the CDR3. From germline, CDR1 is MNHEY and CDR2 SVGAGI. In DNA, the CDR3 is TGTGCCAGTCAAACCGGGACAGGGACCGGGGAGCTGTTTTTT. As protein: CASQTGTGTGELFF.